The clone carrying this T cell receptor (beta chain) was observed a single time. The sample originates from a study of blood T cell repertoires in COVID-19. Study details: Some COVID-19 samples were acute and others convalescent; all came from the United States, Italy and Spain.

Original data processing: How many nucleated cells were present was estimated from reference gene primer amplification. Generated by immunoSEQ multiplex PCR, the TCRdb table keeps only in-frame clones and is missing some. Clonal size and the V and J genes are those of that table, whereas D and trimming came from the DNA. Seen here are some 280,000 clones, about 91% observed once, and the top ten hold around 13%. This TCR was recovered from a woman in her sixties with acute or convalescent COVID-19. The sequenced sample consisted of peripheral blood.

The CDR3 nucleotides are TGTGCCAGCAGCCAACTACGGACTAGCGGGGGAACCAAAGAGACCCAGTACTTC. Protein sequence: CASSQLRTSGGTKETQYF. The chain couples TRBV3-1 (or the pseudogene TRBV3-2) to TRBJ2-5, with TRBD2 matching 13 bases. CDR3 length: 18 amino acids. Looked up from germline, CDR1 is LGHDT and CDR2 is YNNKEL (reference sequence). Unmatched junction bases numbered 9, after V lost 2 bases and J lost 3 bases.